Each of the 12 T cell receptor beta chains below was sequenced from the same sample in a study of T cells in Graves' hyperthyroidism and ophthalmopathy. TCR beta CDR3 regions were amplified from RNA. First-round RT-PCR with HTBI primers amplified the TCR CDR3 region. MiXCR, applied by TCRdb to the multiplex PCR reads, yields one record per CDR3 protein. The profile shows around 610,000 distinct CDR3 sequences, approximately 15% of them singletons. The sequenced sample consisted of blood. These receptors were taken from a woman in her 40s with Graves' ophthalmopathy.

The chain combines TRBV12-3 or TRBV12-4 with TRBJ1-1; 8 nucleotides agree with TRBD1. Trimming took 8 bases from V and 0 from J; bases not matched to a gene: 5. This CDR3 has 14 residues. CDR3 DNA sequence: TGTGCCAGCCTCAGGGGGCAAGTGAACACTGAAGCTTTCTTT. Translation: CASLRGQVNTEAFF.

This clonotype came up many times. The V and J genes are TRBV28 and TRBJ1-2, with 9 bases that match TRBD1. The germline CDR1 and CDR2 sequences are MDHEN and SYDVKM. CDR3 length: 15 amino acids. V shed 6 bases and J 3 bases; nucleotides not matched to a gene: 8. The CDR3 DNA reads TGTGCCAGCAGGCCGGGACAGGGATTGGACTATGGCTACACCTTC. Protein sequence: CASRPGQGLDYGYTF.

Ten or more counts support this clonotype. V usage is TRBV12-3 or TRBV12-4 and J usage is TRBJ1-5; no firm D call. This CDR3 spans 12 amino acids. V lost 3 bases and J 4 bases, leaving 4 bases between the germline ends. CDR3 sequence: CASSFANQPQHF. The CDR3 nucleotides read TGTGCCAGCAGTTTCGCTAATCAGCCCCAGCATTTT.

This clonotype has ten or more counts. The genes are TRBV7-8 and TRBJ2-5; perhaps TRBD1 as D (6 bases). The CDR3 contains 16 residues. V lost 2 bases and J lost 4, with 17 bases in between. Per germline, CDR1 SGHVS and CDR2 FQNEAQ. DNA of the CDR3: TGTGCCAGCAGCTTATACGGACAGCAAAGTTCAGAGACCCAGTACTTC. This translates into CASSLYGQQSSETQYF.

There are many counts of this clonotype. The genes are TRBV29-1 and TRBJ2-7; no clear D gene. The CDR3 spans 13 residues. V lost 7 bases to trimming and J lost 3 bases, with 16 bases between them. CDR1 is SQVTM, CDR2 ANQGSEA, per germline. CDR3 sequence reads: CSATPTESYEQYF. CDR3 coding DNA: TGCAGCGCCACACCGACCGAAAGCTACGAGCAGTACTTC.

V and J are TRBV11-1 and TRBJ2-1; a weak D match, TRBD2 (6 bases). The V end was cut by 8 bases, the J end by 0 bases, with 14 bases between. The CDR3 has 15 residues. Germline CDR1 is SGHAT and CDR2 is FQDESV (reference sequence). The CDR3 DNA is TGTGCCAGCGGACTACAGGTTAGCTCCTACAATGAGCAGTTCTTC. The encoded protein is CASGLQVSSYNEQFF.

The V and J genes are TRBV7-2 and TRBJ1-2, with 7 bases aligning to TRBD1. Germline-derived CDR1 and CDR2 are SGHTA and FQGNSA. The CDR3 length is 11 residues. V was pared by 7 bases and J by 13 bases, with 9 bases of the junction left unmatched. The CDR3 DNA reads as TGTGCCAGCAACAAGGGGGCCGTAGTCACCTTC. Protein sequence: CASNKGAVVTF. The full variable domain, with the rest looked up from reference TRBV7-2 and TRBJ1-2, is GAGVSQSPSNKVTEKGKDVELRCDPISGHTALYWYRQSLGQGLEFLIYFQGNSAPDKSGLPSDRFSAERTGGSVSTLTIQRTQQEDSAVYLCASNKGAVVTFGSGTRLTVV.

The chain recombines TRBV6-5 with TRBJ2-2; tentatively, D is TRBD1 or TRBD2 (6 bases each). There are 16 residues in the CDR3. The germline CDR1 and CDR2 sequences are MNHEY and SVGAGI. Trimming took 4 bases from V and 4 from J, leaving 16 bases between them. DNA of the CDR3: TGTGCCAGCAGTTCACGACTAGGACAGAGCACCGGGGAGCTGTTTTTT. Amino acid sequence: CASSSRLGQSTGELFF.

This clonotype appeared a few times. The DNA of the CDR3 is TGTGCTAGCCAGAGTTCTAGAGCCGGGGAGCTGTTTTTT. Its translation: CASQSSRAGELFF. The chain links TRBV7-7 to TRBJ2-2, with D unresolved. CDR3 size: 13 residues. CDR1 is SSHAT, CDR2 FNYEAQ, per germline (reference sequence).

This clonotype was seen many times. The chain links TRBV12-3 or TRBV12-4 to TRBJ1-6, with 7 bases fitting TRBD1. V was clipped by 5 bases and J by 4 bases; unmatched bases: 5. The CDR3 totals 15 residues. The CDR3 DNA reads as TGTGCCAGCAGTCTGGGGACAGCTTATAATTCACCCCTCCACTTT. It is translated as CASSLGTAYNSPLHF.

At least ten counts were recorded for this clonotype. The CDR3 reads CASSYSGSGSTSYEQYF. The CDR3 region has the DNA TGTGCCAGCAGTTACTCGGGGAGCGGTAGCACTTCCTACGAGCAGTACTTC. The V call is TRBV6-5, the J call TRBJ2-7, with a weak D call TRBD2 (5 bases). This CDR3 spans 17 amino acids. Trimming pared 0 bases from V and 1 base from J, leaving 16 bases between. In germline, CDR1 is MNHEY, CDR2 SVGAGI.

The gene calls are TRBV6-1 and TRBJ1-2, with D maybe TRBD1 (6 bases). CDR3 size: 15 residues. Germline-derived CDR1 and CDR2 are MNHNS and SASEGT. Trimming pared 7 bases from V and 0 bases from J, leaving 15 bases between. The CDR3 sequence is CASTYGGQTNYGYTF. The CDR3 nucleotides read TGTGCCAGCACCTATGGGGGCCAAACTAACTATGGCTACACCTTC.